One and the same sample provided the 18 T cell receptor beta chains below, sequenced in a study of blood T cell repertoires in COVID-19. Generated by immunoSEQ multiplex PCR, the TCRdb table keeps only in-frame clones and is missing some. The table has roughly 250,000 clones, 80% to 85% seen once; the top ten hold 15% to 19%. Sequences were obtained from peripheral blood. Source of these receptors: a person aged 70 to 85 with COVID-19, enrolled during active disease.

The chain carries TRBV14 and TRBJ1-1, with D uncertain. This CDR3 comprises 15 residues. Trimming removed 0 bases from V and 0 bases from J, with 8 bases in between. CDR1 is SGHDN and CDR2 is FVKESK in the germline V gene. The DNA of the CDR3 is TGTGCCAGCAGCCAAGATAAGGGAGTGAACACTGAAGCTTTCTTT. This translates into CASSQDKGVNTEAFF.

The gene calls are TRBV2 and TRBJ1-6; no reliable D call. The germline V and J ends were trimmed by 2 bases and 4 bases, with 6 bases remaining between them. The CDR3 has 14 residues. The V gene's germline CDR1 is SNHLY and CDR2 FYNNEI. This CDR3 reads CASSELPYNSPLHF. For the CDR3, the DNA is TGTGCCAGCAGTGAACTCCCGTATAATTCACCCCTCCACTTT.

This clone came up a few times. This chain links TRBV19 with TRBJ1-4, with 8 nucleotides matching TRBD1. Trimming cost V 5 bases and J 6 bases; bases outside gene matches: 11. The CDR3 runs to 16 residues. Looked up from germline, CDR1 is LNHDA and CDR2 is SQIVND (reference sequence). The DNA for the CDR3 is TGTGCCAGTAGTGCCCGGGACAGGACCCCGGATGAAAAACTGTTTTTT. This sequence encodes CASSARDRTPDEKLFF.

The J gene is TRBJ1-2, the V gene TRBV7-2; 7 nucleotides line up with TRBD1. Germline lookup yields CDR1 SGHTA and CDR2 FQGNSA. Trimming removed 3 bases from V and 5 bases from J; junction bases left unmatched: 6. The CDR3 sequence is 14 residues long. CDR3 DNA: TGTGCCAGCAGCTTGACCCCCAGGGGGTATGGCTACACCTTC. Translation: CASSLTPRGYGYTF.

V gene TRBV6-5 combines with J gene TRBJ1-1; 9 bases match TRBD1. Trimming cost V 5 bases and J 13 bases; bases outside gene matches: 8. CDR1 is MNHEY, CDR2 SVGAGI, per germline. CDR3 size: 12 residues. CDR3 amino acids: CASSQGTGGVFF. The CDR3 bases are TGTGCCAGCAGTCAGGGCACAGGGGGCGTTTTCTTT.

The CDR3 bases are TGTGCCGCCAGACCGCTAGCGGGAGTGTTCTATGAGCAGTTCTTC. Its translation: CAARPLAGVFYEQFF. This chain uses TRBV27 with TRBJ2-1; 10 nucleotides align to TRBD2. Germline V gene data show CDR1 as MNHEY and CDR2 as SMNVEV (reference sequence). The CDR3 extends over 15 amino acids. The V and J ends lost 11 bases and 8 bases, in that order; junction bases with no gene match: 15.

The rearrangement joins TRBV5-8 to TRBJ2-1, with D perhaps matching TRBD2 (5 bases). V lost 4 bases to trimming and J lost 5 bases, with 16 bases between them. The CDR3 is made up of 15 amino acids. In germline, CDR1 is SGHTS, CDR2 YDEGEE. CDR3 nucleotides: TGTGCCAGCAGCCGAAAAAGCGGAGACAACAATGAGCAGTTCTTC. Residues: CASSRKSGDNNEQFF.

The chain links TRBV6-2 or TRBV6-3 to TRBJ2-2; weak D call: TRBD1 (5 bases). The CDR3 runs 15 residues. Germline CDR1 MNHEY, CDR2 SVGEGT. Between the trimmed V and J ends, which lost 5 bases and 2 bases, there was a span of 12 bases. The CDR3 DNA is TGTGCCAGCAGTACCCGACAGATTAACACCGGGGAGCTGTTTTTT. Encoded protein: CASSTRQINTGELFF.

This chain connects TRBV5-5 to TRBJ1-2; possibly TRBD1 for D (6 bases). Trimming removed 6 bases from V and 2 bases from J, with 14 bases in between. There are 14 residues in the CDR3. Germline CDR1 reads SGHKS; CDR2 reads YYEKEE (reference sequence). CDR3 nucleotides: TGTGCCAGCACCCTGGGAAGGGGGAACTATGGCTACACCTTC. Amino acid sequence: CASTLGRGNYGYTF. Supplemented by reference TRBV5-5 and TRBJ1-2, the full variable domain reads DAGVTQSPTHLIKTRGQQVTLRCSPISGHKSVSWYQQVLGQGPQFIFQYYEKEERGRGNFPDRFSARQFPNYSSELNVNALLLGDSALYLCASTLGRGNYGYTFGSGTRLTVV.

This chain links TRBV7-2 with TRBJ2-2, with 9 bases aligning to TRBD2. CDR3 length: 15 amino acids. CDR1 is SGHTA and CDR2 is FQGNSA in the germline V gene. Trimming cost V 5 bases and J 5 bases; bases outside gene matches: 6. DNA of the CDR3: TGTGCCAGCAGCCCAACTAGCGGGTGGACCGGGGAGCTGTTTTTT. Translated, it gives CASSPTSGWTGELFF.

The chain joins TRBV6-5 to TRBJ2-5; 8 bases are a match to TRBD1. CDR1 and CDR2 from the germline V gene are MNHEY and SVGAGI. Losses at the gene ends were 7 bases for V and 1 base for J; bases not matched to a gene: 5. CDR3 length: 14 residues. The CDR3 here is CASTLGQVQETQYF. The CDR3 DNA reads TGTGCCAGCACCTTGGGACAGGTCCAAGAGACCCAGTACTTC.

This clone occurred once. The chain carries TRBV5-1 and TRBJ2-7; the D gene is possibly TRBD1 (5 bases). Between the trimmed V and J ends, which lost 2 bases and 1 base, there was a span of 10 bases. Germline V gives CDR1 SGHRS, CDR2 YFSETQ. The CDR3 totals 14 residues. DNA of the CDR3: TGCGCCAGCAGCTTACTACAGGCGTCCTACGAGCAGTACTTC. It translates to CASSLLQASYEQYF.

This chain links TRBV3-1 (or the pseudogene TRBV3-2) with TRBJ2-7; no clear D gene. The CDR3 is 14 residues long. Trimming removed 1 base from V and 0 bases from J, with 7 bases in between. Germline lookup yields CDR1 LGHDT and CDR2 YNNKEL (reference sequence). The CDR3 DNA sequence: TGTGCCAGCAGCCAAGTGGTCTACTCCTACGAGCAGTACTTC. Translating gives CASSQVVYSYEQYF.

V and J are TRBV28 and TRBJ2-2; 7 nucleotides agree with TRBD1. V gave up 6 bases and J gave up 3 bases; unmatched junction bases: 19. The CDR3 loop spans 19 amino acids. Germline V gene sequence: CDR1 MDHEN, CDR2 SYDVKM. CDR3 sequence (DNA): TGTGCCAGCAGCGTTTTTTGGGGATTAACAGGGGCCGACACCGGGGAGCTGTTTTTT. Its translation: CASSVFWGLTGADTGELFF.

This chain connects TRBV28 to TRBJ2-5, with a possible D match to TRBD2 (6 bases). The CDR3 loop spans 15 amino acids. In germline, CDR1 is MDHEN, CDR2 SYDVKM. The ends were cut back, 3 bases at V and 1 base at J, with 12 bases in the middle. DNA of the CDR3: TGTGCCAGCAGTTTTGGCGGGGCGGGCCAAGAGACCCAGTACTTC. This codes for CASSFGGAGQETQYF. Together with reference TRBV28 and TRBJ2-5, the CDR3 gives the full variable domain: DVKVTQSSRYLVKRTGEKVFLECVQDMDHENMFWYRQDPGLGLRLIYFSYDVKMKEKGDIPEGYSVSREKKERFSLILESASTNQTSMYLCASSFGGAGQETQYFGPGTRLLVL.

This clone was detected only once. The V and J genes are TRBV7-8 and TRBJ2-1; TRBD2 agrees at 9 bases. The trim removed 1 base at V and 5 bases at J, leaving 9 bases unmatched. The germline gives CDR1 SGHVS, CDR2 FQNEAQ. This CDR3 comprises 17 residues. In DNA, the CDR3 is TGTGCCAGCAGCTTAGGCTGGGGGGCTAGCGGGGACAATGAGCAGTTCTTC. This sequence encodes CASSLGWGASGDNEQFF.

The chain recombines TRBV5-4 with TRBJ2-5; 8 nucleotides agree with TRBD2. The CDR3 loop spans 14 amino acids. J lost 0 bases, V lost 6 bases, and 4 bases had no gene match. Germline V lookup: CDR1 SGHNT, CDR2 YYREEE (reference sequence). CDR3 nucleotides: TGTGCCAGCAAATGGCGGGGGGACCAAGAGACCCAGTACTTC. Protein sequence: CASKWRGDQETQYF.

The J gene is TRBJ2-1, the V gene TRBV24-1, with 7 bases identical to TRBD1. The germline CDR1 and CDR2 sequences are KGHDR and SFDVKD. The CDR3 spans 13 residues. The J segment lost 7 bases and the V segment lost 7 bases, leaving 6 bases of the junction unmatched. CDR3 coding DNA: TGTGCCACCAGCACCACCAGGGGGAATGAGCAGTTCTTC. Its translation is CATSTTRGNEQFF.